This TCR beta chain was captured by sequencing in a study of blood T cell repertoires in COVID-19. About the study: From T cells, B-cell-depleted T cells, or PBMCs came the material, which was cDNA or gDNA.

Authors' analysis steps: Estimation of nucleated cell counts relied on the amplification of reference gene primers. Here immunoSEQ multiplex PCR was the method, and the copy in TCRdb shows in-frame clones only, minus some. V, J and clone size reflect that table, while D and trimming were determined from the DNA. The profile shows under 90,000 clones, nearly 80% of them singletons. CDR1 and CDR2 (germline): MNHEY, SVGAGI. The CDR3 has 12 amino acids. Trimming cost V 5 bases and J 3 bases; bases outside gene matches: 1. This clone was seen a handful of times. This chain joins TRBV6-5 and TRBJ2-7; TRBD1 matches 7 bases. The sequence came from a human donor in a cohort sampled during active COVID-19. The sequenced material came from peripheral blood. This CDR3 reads CASSHRGYEQYF. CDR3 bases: TGTGCCAGCAGTCACAGGGGCTACGAGCAGTACTTC.